These T cell receptor beta chains were read from a single sample in a study of PD-L1 blockade in urothelial cancer. Profiling relied on immunoSEQ multiplex PCR, and the TCRdb table lists in-frame clones only, not all of them. The sample shows roughly 55,000 clones, about 86% of them seen only once. The specimen comprised PBMCs, sampled around atezolizumab (anti-PD-L1) treatment. Receptors were obtained from a man between 60 and 75 years old with urothelial cancer. Each CDR3 is given without its conserved first and last residue.

>TRBV7-7|13|TRBJ2-5
ASSPTGTAKETQY
>TRBV30|9|TRBJ2-7
AWSTGSGRY
>TRBV7-2|11|TRBJ1-6
ASSRLDNSPLH
>TRBV30|10|TRBJ1-1
AKEKMNTEAF
>TRBV6-5|12|TRBJ2-7
ASREGSGIGEQY
>TRBV29-1|13|TRBJ2-1
SVKDWREGRNEQF
>TRBV11-2|14|TRBJ1-2
ASSPTGTGMSYGYT
>TRBV15|12|TRBJ2-1
ATSRGGVANEQF
>TRBV30|13|TRBJ2-3
AWNDRGRARDTQY
>TRBV2|15|TRBJ1-1
ARDVARLDRARTEAF
>TRBV15|13|TRBJ2-5
ATSLSLTGEETQY